The source of this T cell receptor (beta chain) is a study of T cell responses to AZD1222 COVID-19 vaccine. Findings and limits, study-wide: CD4 TCRs linked to vaccination spanned spike, dominating at 160-218 and 743-854.

The CDR3 runs 15 residues. CDR1 SGDLS and CDR2 YYNGEE come from the germline V gene. Trimming stripped 0 bases from V and 2 bases from J, with 12 bases between. As concerns this clone: Its target is unknown.

Sequencing used immunoSEQ multiplex PCR; TCRdb keeps in-frame clones, though not all of them. This table has about 77,000 clones, 92% appearing once. The source material was peripheral blood, sampled 28 days after the second AZD1222 dose. V is TRBV9 and J is TRBJ2-7; possibly TRBD1 for D (5 bases). The TCR comes from an adult who received the AZD1222 COVID-19 vaccine. The CDR3 DNA is TGTGCCAGCAGCGTAGAAGACAGCCCAACCTACGAGCAGTACTTC. Amino acids: CASSVEDSPTYEQYF.